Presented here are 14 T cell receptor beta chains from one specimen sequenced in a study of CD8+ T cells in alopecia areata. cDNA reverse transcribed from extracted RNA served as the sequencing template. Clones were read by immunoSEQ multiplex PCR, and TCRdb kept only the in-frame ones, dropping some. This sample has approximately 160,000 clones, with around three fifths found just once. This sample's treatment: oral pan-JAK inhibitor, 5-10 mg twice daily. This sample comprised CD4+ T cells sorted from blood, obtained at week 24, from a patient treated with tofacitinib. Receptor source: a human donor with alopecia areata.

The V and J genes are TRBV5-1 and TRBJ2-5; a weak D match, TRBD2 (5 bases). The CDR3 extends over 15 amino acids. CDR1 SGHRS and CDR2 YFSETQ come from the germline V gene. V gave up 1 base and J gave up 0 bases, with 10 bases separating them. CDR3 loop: CASSLQAGDQETQYF. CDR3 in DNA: TGCGCCAGCAGCTTGCAGGCCGGGGACCAAGAGACCCAGTACTTC. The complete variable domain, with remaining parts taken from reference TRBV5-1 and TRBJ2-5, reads KAGVTQTPRYLIKTRGQQVTLSCSPISGHRSVSWYQQTPGQGLQFLFEYFSETQRNKGNFPGRFSGRQFSNSRSEMNVSTLELGDSALYLCASSLQAGDQETQYFGPGTRLLVL.

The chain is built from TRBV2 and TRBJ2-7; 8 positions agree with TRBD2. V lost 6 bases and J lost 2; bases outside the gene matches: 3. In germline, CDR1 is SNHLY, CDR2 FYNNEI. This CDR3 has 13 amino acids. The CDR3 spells CASRAGGTYEQYF. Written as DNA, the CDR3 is TGTGCCAGCAGGGCGGGGGGCACCTACGAGCAGTACTTC.

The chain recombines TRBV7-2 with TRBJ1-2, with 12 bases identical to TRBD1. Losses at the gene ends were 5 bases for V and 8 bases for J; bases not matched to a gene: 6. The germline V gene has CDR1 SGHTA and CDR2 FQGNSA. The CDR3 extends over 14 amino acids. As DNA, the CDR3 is TGTGCCAGCAGCGGGTGGGACAGGGGGCACGGCTACACCTTC. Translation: CASSGWDRGHGYTF.

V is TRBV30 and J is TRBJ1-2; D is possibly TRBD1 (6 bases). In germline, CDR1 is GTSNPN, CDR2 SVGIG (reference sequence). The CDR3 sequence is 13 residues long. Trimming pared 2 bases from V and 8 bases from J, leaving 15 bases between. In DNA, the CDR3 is TGTGCCTGGAGTCTCAGGGGCCCGTCCGGCTACACCTTC. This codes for CAWSLRGPSGYTF.

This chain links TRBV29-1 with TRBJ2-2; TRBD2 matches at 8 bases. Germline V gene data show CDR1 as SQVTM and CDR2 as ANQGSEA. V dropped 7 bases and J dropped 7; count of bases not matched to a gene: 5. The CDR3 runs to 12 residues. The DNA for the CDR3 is TGCAGCGGGCAAACTAGCGGCGGGGAGCTGTTTTTT. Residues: CSGQTSGGELFF.

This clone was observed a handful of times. CDR3 nucleotides: TGCAGCGTAGCCACTTTGATCCGGGCTAATACTGAAGCTTTCTTT. This translates into CSVATLIRANTEAFF. This chain links TRBV29-1 with TRBJ1-1; D not resolved. The CDR3 has 15 amino acids. The germline V and J ends were trimmed by 6 bases and 5 bases, with 22 bases remaining between them. Germline lookup yields CDR1 SQVTM and CDR2 ANQGSEA. The full variable domain, its missing parts supplied by reference TRBV29-1 and TRBJ1-1, is SAVISQKPSRDICQRGTSLTIQCQVDSQVTMMFWYRQQPGQSLTLIATANQGSEATYESGFVIDKFPISRPNLTFSTLTVSNMSPEDSSIYLCSVATLIRANTEAFFGQGTRLTVV.

CDR3 DNA: TGCAGCGTTGAAAGGGCTAGCGGGGGCTGGGGGACCCAGTACTTC. It translates to CSVERASGGWGTQYF. The chain uses TRBV29-1 and TRBJ2-5; 10 nucleotides align to TRBD2. CDR3 length: 15 residues. Germline V gives CDR1 SQVTM, CDR2 ANQGSEA. V gave up 2 bases and J gave up 7 bases; unmatched junction bases: 10.

CDR3 sequence (DNA): TGCAGCGTCACAGGGAGGGCGAACACTGAAGCTTTCTTT. This sequence encodes CSVTGRANTEAFF. The V gene is TRBV29-1, the J gene TRBJ1-1; possible D gene TRBD1, 6 bases. The V gene lost 6 bases and the J gene lost 1 base, with 12 bases spanning the gap. Germline V lookup: CDR1 SQVTM, CDR2 ANQGSEA. This CDR3 is built from 13 residues.

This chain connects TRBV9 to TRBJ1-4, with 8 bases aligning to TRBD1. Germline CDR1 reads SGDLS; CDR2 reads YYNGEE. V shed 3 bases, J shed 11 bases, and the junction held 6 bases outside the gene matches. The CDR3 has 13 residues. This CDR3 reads CASSARQGRKLFF. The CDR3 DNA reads TGTGCCAGCAGCGCCCGACAGGGGCGGAAACTGTTTTTT.

The CDR3 is CASTDGGTYSAGANVLTF. CDR3 coding DNA: TGTGCCAGCACGGACGGGGGGACATACTCCGCTGGGGCCAACGTCCTGACTTTC. The chain combines TRBV2 with TRBJ2-6, with D possibly matching TRBD2 (7 bases). The germline V gene encodes CDR1 SNHLY and CDR2 FYNNEI. The CDR3 is made up of 18 amino acids. Trimming took 7 bases from V and 2 from J, leaving 21 bases between them.

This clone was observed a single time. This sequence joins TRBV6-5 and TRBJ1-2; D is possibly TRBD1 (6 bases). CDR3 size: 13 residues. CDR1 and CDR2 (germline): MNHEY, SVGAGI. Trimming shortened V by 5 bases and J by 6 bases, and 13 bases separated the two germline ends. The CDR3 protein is CASSPNGGNGYTF. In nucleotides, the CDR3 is TGTGCCAGCAGTCCGAATGGGGGCAATGGCTACACCTTC.

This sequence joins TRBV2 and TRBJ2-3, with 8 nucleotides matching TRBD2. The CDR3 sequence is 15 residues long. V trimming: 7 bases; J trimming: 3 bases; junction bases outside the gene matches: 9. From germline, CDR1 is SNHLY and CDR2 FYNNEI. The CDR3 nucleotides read TGTGCCAGCATTTGGGCGGGGGGACCTACAGATACGCAGTATTTT. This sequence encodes CASIWAGGPTDTQYF.

The CDR3 loop reads CASSYSGQPSQETQYF. CDR3 nucleotide sequence: TGTGCCAGCAGTTACTCGGGACAGCCTTCTCAAGAGACCCAGTACTTC. The V gene is TRBV6-6, the J gene TRBJ2-5, with 7 positions matching TRBD1. CDR1 and CDR2 (germline): MNHNY, SVGAGI (reference sequence). This CDR3 spans 16 amino acids. With 0 bases clipped from V and 2 bases from J, the junction kept 6 bases outside the gene matches.

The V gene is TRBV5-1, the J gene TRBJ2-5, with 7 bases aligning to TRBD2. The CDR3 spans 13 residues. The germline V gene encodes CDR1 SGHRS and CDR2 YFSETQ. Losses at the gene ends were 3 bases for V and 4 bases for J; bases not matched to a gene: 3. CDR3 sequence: CASSSGGTETQYF. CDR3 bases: TGCGCCAGCAGCTCGGGGGGAACAGAGACCCAGTACTTC.